The entry below describes one T cell receptor beta chain. Its antigen is undetermined. PCR employed 60 Vbeta and 13 Jbeta primers. The data were produced by immunoSEQ multiplex PCR, yet TCRdb's version contains in-frame clones alone and is incomplete. The sample lists about 150,000 clones, 78% occurring once. The data belong to a study of cytomegalovirus exposure and HLA in healthy donors. Germline values: CDR1 SGHDN, CDR2 FVKESK. V was pared by 9 bases and J by 4 bases, with 1 base of the junction left unmatched. The CDR3 runs to 11 residues. Notes on the study in general: HLA alleles were associated with fewer than 20,000 TCR beta sequences in a later analysis at 0.05 false discovery rate. The authors later linked a missense DCLRE1C variant to TCR beta V- and J-gene trimming.

The V and J genes are TRBV14 and TRBJ2-3, with 7 bases fitting TRBD1. The clonotype comes from a woman aged 45-65 years in good health and CMV-seropositive. The sample taken for sequencing was PBMCs. The CDR3, as DNA: TGTGCCAGTGGACAGGCAGATACGCAGTATTTT. Residues: CASGQADTQYF.